This T cell receptor (beta chain) appears in the sequencing data of a study of neurological immune-mediated disorders. Study conclusions and caveats: Private repertoires in all groups were suggested by the absence of shared CDR3 amino acid sequences among expanded clones across subjects.

The cDNA came from 5'RACE, which used 10-nucleotide random UMIs. TCRdb itself ran the 5' RACE reads through MiXCR, one entry per CDR3 protein. Found here are about 44,000 distinct CDR3 sequences, 20% to 25% of them singletons; the top ten hold 3.5% to 5%. This clonotype was counted ten times or more. Its target is not known. CDR1 and CDR2 (germline): MNHNS, SASEGT. The CDR3 is 15 residues long. V gave up 6 bases and J gave up 4 bases; unmatched junction bases: 9. The time point here: technical triplicate 3. J is TRBJ1-2 and V is TRBV6-1; 9 nucleotides match TRBD1. The specimen was PBMCs. The receptor was derived from a man aged 55 to 70 with HTLV-1-associated myelopathy (HAM/TSP). The CDR3 sequence: CASRPPGQGSYGYTF. The DNA for the CDR3 is TGTGCCAGCAGGCCTCCGGGACAGGGTAGCTATGGCTACACCTTC.